This T cell receptor (beta chain) was recovered during a study of OX40 agonist ivuxolimab in advanced cancers. Overall study context: At around 83% male, the cohort had a mean age of 60 years, ranging from about 23 to 79. Having had anti-PD-1, anti-PD-L1 or anti-CTLA-4 therapy before was allowed, and around 39% had some.

This CDR3 spans 15 amino acids. Germline values: CDR1 SGHRS, CDR2 YFSETQ. Trimming cost V 0 bases and J 6 bases, with 10 bases left between them. Some clones are missing from TCRdb's copy, which holds only in-frame ones; the method was immunoSEQ multiplex PCR. In the table there are about 70,000 clones, 70% to 90% of which are singletons. The sample here was CD4+ or CD8+ T cells sorted from blood, taken in a trial of the OX40 agonist ivuxolimab. The TCR originated in an adult with an advanced solid tumor such as melanoma, head and neck, liver or kidney cancer. The rearrangement uses TRBV5-1 and TRBJ1-6, with D possibly matching TRBD1 (6 bases). The CDR3 protein is CASSLGPRGNSPLHF. The CDR3 DNA is TGCGCCAGCAGCTTGGGGCCCAGGGGTAATTCACCCCTCCACTTT.